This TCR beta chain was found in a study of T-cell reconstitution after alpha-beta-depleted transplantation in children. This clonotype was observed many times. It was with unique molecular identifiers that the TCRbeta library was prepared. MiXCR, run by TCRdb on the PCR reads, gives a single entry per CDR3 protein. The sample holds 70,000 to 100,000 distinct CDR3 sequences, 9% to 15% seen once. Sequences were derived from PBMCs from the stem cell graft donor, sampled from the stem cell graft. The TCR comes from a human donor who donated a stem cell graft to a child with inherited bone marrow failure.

CDR3 sequence reads: CASSATGQGYTGELFF. CDR3 nucleotide sequence: TGTGCCAGCAGTGCGACGGGACAGGGGTACACCGGGGAGCTGTTTTTT. The genes are TRBV6-1 and TRBJ2-2; 10 positions match TRBD1. V gave up 4 bases and J gave up 3 bases; unmatched junction bases: 5. This CDR3 comprises 16 residues. Germline V gene lookup returns CDR1 MNHNS and CDR2 SASEGT.